Shown below are 21 T cell receptor beta chains from a single sample sequenced in a study of yellow fever vaccine responses in identical twins. TCRdb ran MiXCR on the RT-PCR reads and lists one entry per CDR3 protein. The data contain 3,000 to 4,000 distinct CDR3 sequences, over 65% of them singletons. The sequencing here drew on T cells from blood (PBMCs), unsorted or a sorted subset (not recorded which), taken before or after yellow fever vaccination (not recorded which). These receptors all stem from a woman younger than 30 who received the yellow fever vaccine.

This chain connects TRBV5-1 to TRBJ2-1; a possible D gene is TRBD1 (6 bases). V lost 5 bases, J lost 7 bases, and 13 bases lay in between. Germline assignment: CDR1 SGHRS and CDR2 YFSETQ. The CDR3 extends over 13 amino acids. The DNA for the CDR3 is TGCGCCAGCAGGTTTGGACAGTCGAATGAGCAGTTCTTC. It codes for CASRFGQSNEQFF.

The V gene is TRBV6-1, the J gene TRBJ1-2; 10 positions match TRBD1. Trimming removed 3 bases from V and 0 bases from J; junction bases left unmatched: 7. Germline CDR1 is MNHNS and CDR2 is SASEGT. This CDR3 is 17 amino acids long. The CDR3 loop is CASSDRDRGHPNYGYTF. For the CDR3, the DNA is TGTGCCAGCAGTGATAGGGACAGGGGACACCCTAACTATGGCTACACCTTC.

This rearrangement joins TRBV11-2 to TRBJ1-2, with D perhaps TRBD1 (6 bases). CDR3 length equals 14 residues. The germline V gene has CDR1 SGHAT and CDR2 FQNNGV. V dropped 5 bases and J dropped 8 bases, with 18 bases sitting between them. The CDR3 region has the DNA TGTGCCAGCAGCACTCGGGGGGGGGCCGGGGGCTACACCTTC. Amino acids: CASSTRGGAGGYTF.

The rearrangement links TRBV15 to TRBJ2-1; D is uncertain. Trimming pared 0 bases from V and 1 base from J, leaving 19 bases between. CDR1 is LNHNV, CDR2 YYDKDF, per germline (reference sequence). There are 19 residues in the CDR3. The CDR3 nucleotides are TGTGCCACCAGCAGAGATTTGGCAGACCTTGATCGATCCTACAATGAGCAGTTCTTC. The encoded protein is CATSRDLADLDRSYNEQFF.

As for this clonotype: One end of the junction does not line up with germline, which may come from a read error. The chain links TRBV14 to TRBJ1-5; possibly TRBD1 for D (5 bases). The CDR3 loop spans 13 amino acids. Germline-derived CDR1 and CDR2 are SGHDN and FVKESK. CDR3 in amino acids: CASTQQVYQPQHF. The CDR3 DNA is TGTGCCAGCACCCAACAGGTGTATCAGCCCCAGCATTTT.

J is TRBJ1-6 and V is TRBV19; possible D gene TRBD1, 6 bases. Germline V gene sequence: CDR1 LNHDA, CDR2 SQIVND (reference sequence). The CDR3 totals 14 residues. Trimming took 7 bases from V and 7 from J, leaving 14 bases between them. The CDR3 DNA follows: TGTGCCAGTACGTACCGGGGGCTCAATTCACCCCTCCACTTT. Translated: CASTYRGLNSPLHF.

V is TRBV23-1 and J is TRBJ1-1, with D uncertain. TRBV23-1 is filed as an ORF, its function uncertain. V was pared by 0 bases and J by 1 base, with 9 bases between. This CDR3 comprises 15 residues. In nucleotides, the CDR3 is TGCGCCAGCAGTCAATCCCCGGGAGAGAACACTGAAGCTTTCTTT. This sequence encodes CASSQSPGENTEAFF.

The gene calls are TRBV11-3 and TRBJ2-7; 10 bases are shared with TRBD1. The V gene end was trimmed by 4 bases and the J gene end by 6 bases; junction bases not matched to a gene: 12. The length of the CDR3 is 16 residues. Germline V lookup: CDR1 SGHNT, CDR2 YENEEA. Written as DNA, the CDR3 is TGTGCCAGCAGCTCATTATGGGACAGGGGAATTGGCGAGCAGTACTTC. Its translation: CASSSLWDRGIGEQYF.

This rearrangement joins TRBV20-1 to TRBJ2-4; TRBD1 might be the D (5 bases). The ends were cut back, 3 bases at V and 2 bases at J, with 8 bases in the middle. Per the germline V gene, CDR1 is DFQATT and CDR2 is SNEGSKA (reference sequence). The length of the CDR3 is 13 residues. Here the CDR3 DNA reads TGCAGTGCTAGGTCAGGGCCCAAAAACATTCAGTACTTC. It is translated as CSARSGPKNIQYF.

This chain connects TRBV11-3 to TRBJ2-2; D perhaps matches TRBD1 (6 bases). Germline V gives CDR1 SGHNT, CDR2 YENEEA. Trimming stripped 4 bases from V and 1 base from J, with 16 bases between. CDR3 length: 17 residues. DNA of the CDR3: TGTGCCAGCAGCTCGACCGGGACATCAAAGAACACCGGGGAGCTGTTTTTT. Translation: CASSSTGTSKNTGELFF.

The chain links TRBV5-1 to TRBJ2-1; no clear D gene. V lost 0 bases to trimming and J lost 6 bases, with 10 bases between them. Germline assignment: CDR1 SGHRS and CDR2 YFSETQ. This CDR3 has 14 residues. The CDR3 is CASSLGLSINEQFF. Written as DNA, the CDR3 is TGCGCCAGCAGCTTGGGACTTTCAATCAATGAGCAGTTCTTC.

The DNA for the CDR3 is TGTGCCAGCAGCGACGGGCAAGAGACCCAGTACTTC. Translation gives CASSDGQETQYF. The chain recombines TRBV7-3 with TRBJ2-5, with D uncertain. The CDR3 length is 12 residues. The germline gives CDR1 SGHTA, CDR2 FQGTGA. V lost 5 bases and J 2 bases, leaving 6 bases between the germline ends.

In this sample, this clonotype turned up a few times. The chain recombines TRBV23-1 with TRBJ1-5; D is unresolved. TRBV23-1 is marked as an open reading frame, function uncertain. The length of the CDR3 is 10 residues. Trimming removed 11 bases at V and 6 bases at J, with 8 bases between. CDR3 sequence: CAPVSQPQHF. The CDR3 DNA is TGCGCCCCGGTGTCTCAGCCCCAGCATTTT.

The chain joins TRBV11-3 to TRBJ2-7; TRBD2 aligns across 11 bases. Trimming removed 1 base from V and 3 bases from J; junction bases left unmatched: 8. The CDR3 contains 17 residues. Germline-derived CDR1 and CDR2 are SGHNT and YENEEA. This CDR3 reads CASSLGAGLADNYEQYF. Here the CDR3 DNA reads TGTGCCAGCAGCTTAGGGGCGGGACTAGCGGATAACTACGAGCAGTACTTC.

The CDR3 DNA reads as TGTGCCAGCACCTTCGGAGGGAAGGATACGCAGTATTTT. Amino acid sequence: CASTFGGKDTQYF. The chain couples TRBV28 to TRBJ2-3; D possibly corresponds to TRBD2 (6 bases). The germline CDR1 and CDR2 sequences are MDHEN and SYDVKM. The CDR3 totals 13 residues. The germline V and J ends were trimmed by 7 bases and 6 bases, with 14 bases remaining between them.

This rearrangement joins TRBV25-1 to TRBJ2-2; D not resolved. Germline V gene lookup returns CDR1 MGHDK and CDR2 SYGVNS. V lost 5 bases and J 3 bases, leaving 7 bases between the germline ends. The CDR3 contains 13 residues. Here the CDR3 DNA reads TGTGCCAGCAGTAACGTTTACACCGGGGAGCTGTTTTTT. As protein: CASSNVYTGELFF.

This chain joins TRBV5-6 and TRBJ2-5; 14 nucleotides align to TRBD2. V was pared by 0 bases and J by 4 bases, with 2 bases of the junction left unmatched. CDR1 is SGHDT and CDR2 is YYEEEE in the germline V gene. The CDR3 totals 16 residues. This chain's CDR3 is CASSLVGLAGGETQYF. The CDR3 nucleotides are TGTGCCAGCAGCTTGGTTGGACTAGCGGGAGGAGAGACCCAGTACTTC.

This chain links TRBV12-3 or TRBV12-4 with TRBJ2-2, with 8 positions matching TRBD2. The trim removed 6 bases at V and 3 bases at J, leaving 6 bases unmatched. There are 15 residues in the CDR3. This CDR3 reads CASRRAGADTGELFF. The CDR3 nucleotides read TGTGCCAGCAGAAGAGCGGGAGCGGACACCGGGGAGCTGTTTTTT.

This clonotype was detected once. The rearrangement joins TRBV20-1 to TRBJ1-2; 10 bases map to TRBD1. This CDR3 has 12 amino acids. Germline loops: CDR1 DFQATT, CDR2 SNEGSKA (reference sequence). Trimming took 5 bases from V and 4 from J; bases not matched to a gene: 1. This chain's CDR3 is CSAGQGGYGYTF. DNA of the CDR3: TGCAGTGCTGGACAGGGGGGCTATGGCTACACCTTC.

The CDR3 protein is CASSFSTGTAHNEQFF. For the CDR3, the DNA is TGTGCCAGCAGCTTCTCAACCGGGACAGCGCACAATGAGCAGTTCTTC. The chain couples TRBV7-3 to TRBJ2-1; 7 bases line up with TRBD1. The CDR3 consists of 16 residues. Looked up from germline, CDR1 is SGHTA and CDR2 is FQGTGA. V lost 3 bases and J lost 5; bases outside the gene matches: 10.

V and J are TRBV28 and TRBJ1-3, with 7 bases matching TRBD1. The germline CDR1 and CDR2 sequences are MDHEN and SYDVKM. The CDR3 runs to 15 residues. V was clipped by 5 bases and J by 0 bases; unmatched bases: 4. CDR3 bases: TGTGCCAGCAGTCCAGGGGGACCCTCTGGAAACACCATATATTTT. Translation: CASSPGGPSGNTIYF.